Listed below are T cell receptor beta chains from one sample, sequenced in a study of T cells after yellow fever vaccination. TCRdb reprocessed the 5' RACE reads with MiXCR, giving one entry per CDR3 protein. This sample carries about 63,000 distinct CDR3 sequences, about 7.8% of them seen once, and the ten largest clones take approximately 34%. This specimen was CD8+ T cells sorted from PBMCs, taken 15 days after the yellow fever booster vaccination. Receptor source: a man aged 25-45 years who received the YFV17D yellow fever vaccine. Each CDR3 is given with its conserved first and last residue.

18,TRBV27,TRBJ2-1,CASSSHSQPWDRTNEQFF
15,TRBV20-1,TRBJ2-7,CSARDESGRNYEQYF
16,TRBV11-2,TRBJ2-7,CASSLGPGQTFAEQYF
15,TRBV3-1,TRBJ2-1,CASSQGLADTYEQFF
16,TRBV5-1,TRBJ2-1,CASSTSGTPYSNEQFF
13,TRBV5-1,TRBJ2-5,CASSSGTKETQYF
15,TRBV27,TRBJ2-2,CASSLGQGNTGELFF
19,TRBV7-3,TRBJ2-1,CASSYLGGLAVQGDNEQFF
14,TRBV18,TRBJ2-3,CASSPWDYTDTQYF
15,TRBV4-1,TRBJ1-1,CASSQETGMNTEAFF
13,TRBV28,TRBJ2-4,CASNSPASGVQYF
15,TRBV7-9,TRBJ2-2,CASSLGDLNTGELFF
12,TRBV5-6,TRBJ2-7,CASSLTSREQYF
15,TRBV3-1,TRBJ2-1,CASSQESGLERKQFF
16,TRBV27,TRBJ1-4,CASSLRPGQGKEKLFF
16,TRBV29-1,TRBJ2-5,CSVEVTGQGAWETQYF
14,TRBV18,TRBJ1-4,CASSPQGTNEKLFF
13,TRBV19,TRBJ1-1,CASSIQGNTEAFF
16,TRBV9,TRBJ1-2,CASSVAQFGTVDGYTF
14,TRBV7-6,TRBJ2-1,CASSLAASSNEQFF
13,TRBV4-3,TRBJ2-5,CASSQDTPKTQYF
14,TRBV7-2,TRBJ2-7,CASSPLALRYEQYF
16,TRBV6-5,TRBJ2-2,CASSRRISPDTGELFF
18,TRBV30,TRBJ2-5,CAWSAPTDFLQSQETQYF
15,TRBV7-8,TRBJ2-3,CASSLVPGITDTQYF
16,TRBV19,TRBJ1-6,CASSDTGDSYNSPLHF
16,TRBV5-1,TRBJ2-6,CASSSSRVTGANVLTF
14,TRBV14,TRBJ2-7,CASSQWTGGYEQYF
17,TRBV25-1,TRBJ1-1,CASSDESQGPLNTEAFF